These 29 T cell receptor beta chains were sequenced from one sample in a study of T cell clones after liver transplantation. Sequencing used immunoSEQ multiplex PCR; TCRdb keeps in-frame clones, though not all of them. This table holds about 74,000 clones, 80% found once. The source was CD4+ T cells from blood, collected before liver transplant. All receptors derive from a human donor who received a liver transplant.

This chain joins TRBV5-6 and TRBJ2-7; D may be TRBD1 (5 bases). Germline CDR1 SGHDT, CDR2 YYEEEE. V lost 4 bases and J 6 bases, leaving 14 bases between the germline ends. The CDR3 loop spans 13 amino acids. For the CDR3, the DNA is TGTGCCAGCAGCCTATGGGGCCCTCGCGAGCAGTACTTC. Amino acid sequence: CASSLWGPREQYF. Complete variable domain (other parts from reference TRBV5-6 and TRBJ2-7): DAGVTQSPTHLIKTRGQQVTLRCSPKSGHDTVSWYQQALGQGPQFIFQYYEEEERQRGNFPDRFSGHQFPNYSSELNVNALLLGDSALYLCASSLWGPREQYFGPGTRLTVT.

The genes are TRBV27 and TRBJ2-1; D unclear. CDR1 and CDR2 from the germline V gene are MNHEY and SMNVEV (reference sequence). CDR3 size: 16 residues. Trimming took 6 bases from V and 8 from J, leaving 23 bases between them. The CDR3: CASSHTRLTRRHEQFF. CDR3 bases: TGTGCCAGCAGCCACACAAGACTGACCCGCCGGCATGAGCAGTTCTTC.

The chain couples TRBV6-5 to TRBJ1-1; D unclear. Trimming removed 2 bases from V and 0 bases from J, with 10 bases in between. CDR1 and CDR2 from the germline V gene are MNHEY and SVGAGI. This CDR3 is 15 amino acids long. CDR3 sequence reads: CASSYGYGVNTEAFF. CDR3 nucleotides: TGTGCCAGCAGTTACGGATATGGGGTGAACACTGAAGCTTTCTTT.

There are a few counts of this clone. The chain uses TRBV6-6 and TRBJ2-7, with 9 nucleotides matching TRBD1. Germline V gene sequence: CDR1 MNHNY, CDR2 SVGAGI (reference sequence). CDR3 length equals 15 residues. The ends lost 3 bases at V and 1 base at J; junction bases unmatched: 4. The CDR3 region is CASSYGQGRSYEQYF. The DNA of the CDR3 is TGTGCCAGCAGTTATGGACAGGGGCGATCCTACGAGCAGTACTTC.

This clone was counted between two and nine times. The rearrangement uses TRBV10-3 and TRBJ1-5, with D hard to call. Per germline, CDR1 ENHRY and CDR2 SYGVKD. V gave up 0 bases and J gave up 6 bases, with 6 bases separating them. This CDR3 region has 13 residues. The CDR3 sequence is CAISESMGQPQHF. Here the CDR3 DNA reads TGTGCCATCAGTGAGTCGATGGGTCAGCCCCAGCATTTT.

This chain links TRBV5-8 with TRBJ2-2; D is uncertain. This CDR3 has 16 residues. With 2 bases removed from V and 2 bases from J, the gap between germline ends came to 13 bases. CDR1 is SGHTS, CDR2 YDEGEE, per germline. This CDR3 is CASSLGQTLNTGELFF. DNA for the CDR3: TGTGCCAGCAGCTTAGGGCAAACTCTTAACACCGGGGAGCTGTTTTTT.

Written as DNA, the CDR3 is TGTGCCTGGAGTGCCACAGCCTACGAGCAGTACTTC. Translation: CAWSATAYEQYF. The V gene is TRBV30, the J gene TRBJ2-7; no clear D gene. Germline lookup yields CDR1 GTSNPN and CDR2 SVGIG (reference sequence). Trimming shortened V by 1 base and J by 2 bases, and 6 bases separated the two germline ends. CDR3 size: 12 residues.

J is TRBJ2-3 and V is TRBV5-1, with D possibly TRBD2 on 6 matching bases. Deletions cut 3 bases from V and 2 bases from J, with 7 bases between. This CDR3 contains 13 residues. Looked up from germline, CDR1 is SGHRS and CDR2 is YFSETQ. The CDR3, as DNA: TGCGCCAGCAGCTGGGACTTCACAGATACGCAGTATTTT. Protein sequence: CASSWDFTDTQYF.

The chain combines TRBV4-3 with TRBJ2-4; D unresolved. CDR3 length equals 16 residues. V shed 1 base and J shed 3 bases, with 13 bases lying between them. Looked up from germline, CDR1 is LGHNA and CDR2 is YSLEER. CDR3 residues: CASSQAGRVGKNIQYF. CDR3 DNA sequence: TGCGCCAGCAGCCAAGCTGGACGGGTCGGCAAAAACATTCAGTACTTC.

The DNA for the CDR3 is TGTGCCAGCATGTACCCAGTGGATACGCAGTATTTT. Translation gives CASMYPVDTQYF. J is TRBJ2-3 and V is TRBV2, with D unresolved. The V gene lost 7 bases and the J gene lost 6 bases, with 11 bases spanning the gap. Germline V gene sequence: CDR1 SNHLY, CDR2 FYNNEI. The CDR3 loop spans 12 amino acids.

The V call is TRBV9, the J call TRBJ2-7; D ambiguous. The CDR3 spans 15 residues. The germline V and J ends were trimmed by 4 bases and 6 bases, with 20 bases remaining between them. Germline lookup yields CDR1 SGDLS and CDR2 YYNGEE. As DNA, the CDR3 is TGTGCCAGCAGCCTTGATGGAGATTCTATTGCCGAGCAGTACTTC. Protein product: CASSLDGDSIAEQYF.

This CDR3 is CAISEEPGLAGTDTQYF. Written as DNA, the CDR3 is TGTGCCATCAGTGAGGAACCGGGACTAGCGGGCACAGATACGCAGTATTTT. V gene TRBV10-3 combines with J gene TRBJ2-3; 11 bases are a match to TRBD2. The CDR3 sequence is 17 residues long. CDR1 ENHRY and CDR2 SYGVKD come from the germline V gene. V lost 2 bases to trimming and J lost 1 base; unmatched junction nucleotides: 5.

This chain uses TRBV19 with TRBJ2-2; 7 bases match TRBD2. Germline V gene sequence: CDR1 LNHDA, CDR2 SQIVND (reference sequence). V gave up 5 bases and J gave up 2 bases; unmatched junction bases: 5. CDR3 length equals 15 residues. For the CDR3, the DNA is TGTGCCAGTAGTCCGGGAGGCTTCAACACCGGGGAGCTGTTTTTT. It specifies CASSPGGFNTGELFF. The whole variable domain, remainder taken from reference TRBV19 and TRBJ2-2, is DGGITQSPKYLFRKEGQNVTLSCEQNLNHDAMYWYRQDPGQGLRLIYYSQIVNDFQKGDIAEGYSVSREKKESFPLTVTSAQKNPTAFYLCASSPGGFNTGELFFGEGSRLTVL.

The J gene is TRBJ2-7, the V gene TRBV18, with 9 nucleotides matching TRBD2. The CDR3 has 18 residues. The J segment lost 6 bases and the V segment lost 1 base, leaving 16 bases of the junction unmatched. Germline V gene data show CDR1 as KGHSH and CDR2 as LQKENI. CDR3 sequence reads: CASSPLSPAGGDWGEQYF. The CDR3 bases are TGTGCCAGCTCACCACTTTCCCCGGCGGGAGGGGATTGGGGCGAGCAGTACTTC.

The genes are TRBV4-1 and TRBJ2-1, with 12 bases lining up with TRBD2. The length of the CDR3 is 18 residues. V gave up 0 bases and J gave up 7 bases; unmatched junction bases: 10. Germline V lookup: CDR1 MGHRA, CDR2 YSYEKL. The CDR3 bases are TGCGCCAGCAGCCAAGAGGGCCTAGCGGGAGGGCCTAAGAATGAGCAGTTCTTC. Protein sequence: CASSQEGLAGGPKNEQFF.

The genes are TRBV6-5 and TRBJ1-5; D remains unclear. The germline V gene encodes CDR1 MNHEY and CDR2 SVGAGI. This CDR3 spans 13 amino acids. Trimming shortened V by 4 bases and J by 5 bases, and 9 bases separated the two germline ends. Here the CDR3 DNA reads TGTGCCAGCAGTTCCTTGAACTATCAGCCCCAGCATTTT. This gives the protein CASSSLNYQPQHF.

The chain links TRBV28 to TRBJ1-2; no reliable D call. The V end was cut by 7 bases, the J end by 0 bases, with 9 bases between. The CDR3 loop spans 13 amino acids. Germline CDR1 is MDHEN and CDR2 is SYDVKM. CDR3 loop: CASNFPANYGYTF. The CDR3 DNA follows: TGTGCCAGCAACTTCCCCGCTAACTATGGCTACACCTTC.

In its sample, this clone was seen a few times. The CDR3 loop reads CASSFQSEGAEAFF. The CDR3 DNA is TGCGCCAGCAGCTTTCAAAGTGAGGGGGCTGAAGCTTTCTTT. The chain combines TRBV5-1 with TRBJ1-1, with D maybe TRBD1 (6 bases). The length of the CDR3 is 14 residues. The ends were cut back, 2 bases at V and 6 bases at J, with 14 bases in the middle. CDR1 is SGHRS, CDR2 YFSETQ, per germline.

This sequence joins TRBV19 and TRBJ1-2; D ambiguous. Trimming removed 4 bases from V and 4 bases from J, with 16 bases in between. Germline V gene lookup returns CDR1 LNHDA and CDR2 SQIVND (reference sequence). This CDR3 contains 15 residues. This CDR3 reads CASSTFGESGYGYTF. CDR3 sequence (DNA): TGTGCCAGTAGTACCTTCGGAGAATCCGGCTATGGCTACACCTTC.

This clone was detected a few times. In the same sample, other DNA sequences code for this CDR3. The chain couples TRBV2 to TRBJ2-5; no definite D call. The V end lost 5 bases, the J end lost 1 base, and 2 bases lay between the germline ends. In germline, CDR1 is SNHLY, CDR2 FYNNEI. The CDR3 covers 11 residues. The CDR3 here is CASSPQETQYF. CDR3 nucleotides: TGTGCCAGCAGTCCCCAAGAGACCCAGTACTTC.

This chain links TRBV7-9 with TRBJ2-3; D is possibly TRBD2 (7 bases). Germline V gene data show CDR1 as SEHNR and CDR2 as FQNEAQ (reference sequence). The ends were cut back, 1 base at V and 5 bases at J, with 16 bases in the middle. The CDR3 has 16 residues. The CDR3 coding sequence is TGTGCCAGCAGCTTAGAGCTCGGGGGGCGGGGAGATACGCAGTATTTT. This codes for CASSLELGGRGDTQYF.

The chain carries TRBV18 and TRBJ1-1, with 7 bases identical to TRBD1. CDR3 size: 15 residues. Germline trimming cut 6 bases from V and 0 bases from J; bases unmatched to any gene: 7. From germline, CDR1 is KGHSH and CDR2 LQKENI. In DNA, the CDR3 is TGTGCCAGCTCGCGGGACAGAGGGATGAACACTGAAGCTTTCTTT. This gives the protein CASSRDRGMNTEAFF.

A few counts support this clone. V usage is TRBV19 and J usage is TRBJ2-7; 7 bases align to TRBD2. Germline V gives CDR1 LNHDA, CDR2 SQIVND (reference sequence). V dropped 5 bases and J dropped 0; count of bases not matched to a gene: 10. There are 16 residues in the CDR3. This chain's CDR3 is CASSPRGGHSSYEQYF. DNA for the CDR3: TGTGCCAGTAGTCCTAGGGGAGGGCACTCCTCCTACGAGCAGTACTTC. The full variable domain, with the rest looked up from reference TRBV19 and TRBJ2-7, is DGGITQSPKYLFRKEGQNVTLSCEQNLNHDAMYWYRQDPGQGLRLIYYSQIVNDFQKGDIAEGYSVSREKKESFPLTVTSAQKNPTAFYLCASSPRGGHSSYEQYFGPGTRLTVT.

The V gene is TRBV28, the J gene TRBJ1-5; the D gene is possibly TRBD1 (6 bases). Germline V gene sequence: CDR1 MDHEN, CDR2 SYDVKM. The germline V and J ends were trimmed by 7 bases and 2 bases, with 18 bases remaining between them. CDR3 size: 16 residues. CDR3: CASTTLGGARNQPQHF. CDR3 bases: TGTGCCAGCACCACCCTCGGGGGGGCACGCAATCAGCCCCAGCATTTT.

This clone has more than one count but fewer than ten. The chain links TRBV2 to TRBJ2-6, with 10 bases that match TRBD1. The CDR3 runs 17 residues. Germline CDR1 reads SNHLY; CDR2 reads FYNNEI. J lost 0 bases, V lost 5 bases, and 4 bases had no gene match. CDR3 sequence: CASSLGQGNSGANVLTF. The CDR3 bases are TGTGCCAGCAGTTTGGGACAGGGGAACTCTGGGGCCAACGTCCTGACTTTC. The complete variable domain, with remaining parts taken from reference TRBV2 and TRBJ2-6, reads EPEVTQTPSHQVTQMGQEVILRCVPISNHLYFYWYRQILGQKVEFLVSFYNNEISEKSEIFDDQFSVERPDGSNFTLKIRSTKLEDSAMYFCASSLGQGNSGANVLTFGAGSRLTVL.

The J gene is TRBJ1-5, the V gene TRBV28, with no clear D. The CDR3 spans 16 residues. CDR1 and CDR2 from the germline V gene are MDHEN and SYDVKM. V shed 4 bases and J shed 2 bases, with 15 bases lying between them. CDR3 in DNA: TGTGCCAGCAGTTATGGTGGCCCTGGGGGCAATCAGCCCCAGCATTTT. It translates to CASSYGGPGGNQPQHF. The full variable domain, completed using reference TRBV28 and TRBJ1-5, is DVKVTQSSRYLVKRTGEKVFLECVQDMDHENMFWYRQDPGLGLRLIYFSYDVKMKEKGDIPEGYSVSREKKERFSLILESASTNQTSMYLCASSYGGPGGNQPQHFGDGTRLSIL.

There are a few counts of this clone. The chain carries TRBV6-5 and TRBJ2-5; either TRBD1 or TRBD2 may supply D (5 bases each). The CDR3 totals 13 residues. Germline V lookup: CDR1 MNHEY, CDR2 SVGAGI. V was trimmed by 5 bases and J by 6 bases, leaving 13 bases between them. CDR3 DNA: TGTGCCAGCAGTCGTGGGGACCAGAAGACCCAGTACTTC. Residues: CASSRGDQKTQYF.

The chain carries TRBV19 and TRBJ2-2; D is possibly TRBD2 (5 bases). Per germline, CDR1 LNHDA and CDR2 SQIVND (reference sequence). V was trimmed by 1 base and J by 3 bases, leaving 12 bases between them. The CDR3 covers 16 residues. The DNA of the CDR3 is TGTGCCAGTAGTATAGTCTCCGTAGCGTACACCGGGGAGCTGTTTTTT. Its protein is CASSIVSVAYTGELFF.

This chain links TRBV5-6 with TRBJ1-3; D call uncertain. CDR3 size: 16 residues. With 1 base removed from V and 3 bases from J, the gap between germline ends came to 14 bases. Per the germline V gene, CDR1 is SGHDT and CDR2 is YYEEEE. The CDR3 sequence: CASSLLGFSGGNTIYF. CDR3 sequence (DNA): TGTGCCAGCAGCTTGTTAGGCTTTTCTGGTGGAAACACCATATATTTT.